The 13 T cell receptor beta chains given below trace back to one sample, sequenced in a study of blood T cells in healthy people across ages. PCR was performed a second time for about 7 to 11 cycles using a sample-barcoded 5' primer and a J-beta primer mix. A single record per CDR3 protein comes from TCRdb applying MiXCR to the 5' RACE reads. This sample has about 1.8 million distinct CDR3 sequences, with about 50% found just once. Sequencing was carried out using blood. These receptor sequences come from a woman aged 40 to 49 in good health.

The chain is built from TRBV25-1 and TRBJ2-3; 10 bases line up with TRBD1. Germline CDR1 is MGHDK and CDR2 is SYGVNS. There are 15 residues in the CDR3. V lost 7 bases to trimming and J lost 6 bases; unmatched junction nucleotides: 10. CDR3 bases: TGTGCCAGCACCGTGGGACAGGGGAGAGTGGATACGCAGTATTTT. The encoded protein is CASTVGQGRVDTQYF.

V usage is TRBV15 and J usage is TRBJ1-4; tentative D call: TRBD1 (5 bases). Trimming left V 2 bases short and J 5 bases short, with 12 bases between. This CDR3 spans 15 amino acids. Per germline, CDR1 LNHNV and CDR2 YYDKDF (reference sequence). The CDR3 DNA reads TGTGCCACCAGCAGAATTGGGACGGGCAATGAAAAACTGTTTTTT. It yields the protein CATSRIGTGNEKLFF.

The chain combines TRBV10-3 with TRBJ1-5; 9 nucleotides align to TRBD1. CDR1 ENHRY and CDR2 SYGVKD come from the germline V gene. With V trimmed by 2 bases and J by 11 bases, 7 bases remained unmatched. CDR3 length equals 14 residues. The CDR3 DNA reads TGTGCCATCAGTGAGACCGGGACAGGGCGGGCCCAGCATTTT. The encoded protein is CAISETGTGRAQHF.

This clonotype was recorded a few times. The CDR3, as DNA: TGTGCCAGCACGAGGGACAGGGGAATCAATGAGCAGTTCTTC. It codes for CASTRDRGINEQFF. The chain employs TRBV12-3 or TRBV12-4 and TRBJ2-1; TRBD1 agrees at 10 bases. The ends lost 7 bases at V and 6 bases at J; junction bases unmatched: 6. The CDR3 extends over 14 amino acids.

Only a few counts were recorded for this clonotype. The chain has TRBV7-9 and TRBJ2-7; TRBD1 aligns across 7 bases. The CDR3 is 15 amino acids. V shed 1 base, J shed 4 bases, and the junction held 7 bases outside the gene matches. Germline values: CDR1 SEHNR, CDR2 FQNEAQ (reference sequence). The CDR3 nucleotides are TGTGCCAGCAGCTTAGAACAGGGGATGGCGTACGAGCAGTACTTC. Its protein product is CASSLEQGMAYEQYF. The variable domain in full, completed from reference TRBV7-9 and TRBJ2-7, reads DTGVSQNPRHKITKRGQNVTFRCDPISEHNRLYWYRQTLGQGPEFLTYFQNEAQLEKSRLLSDRFSAERPKGSFSTLEIQRTEQGDSAMYLCASSLEQGMAYEQYFGPGTRLTVT.

This chain uses TRBV5-6 with TRBJ1-1; TRBD1 is a possible D gene (6 bases). V dropped 2 bases and J dropped 0 bases, with 17 bases sitting between them. Germline V lookup: CDR1 SGHDT, CDR2 YYEEEE. The CDR3 loop spans 17 amino acids. CDR3 in DNA: TGTGCCAGCAGCTTTTGGACAGCCCTGGCGATGAACACTGAAGCTTTCTTT. Its translation: CASSFWTALAMNTEAFF.

V usage is TRBV12-3 or TRBV12-4 and J usage is TRBJ2-3, with a weak D call TRBD1 (6 bases). The DNA end favors TRBJ1-5, so the J call may be wrong. The CDR3 covers 14 residues. The CDR3: CASTLMGGADTQHF. The CDR3 DNA is TGTGCCAGCACCCTCATGGGGGGGGCGGATACGCAGCATTTT.

This chain links TRBV6-1 with TRBJ2-7, with D uncertain. V was shortened by 4 bases and J by 1 base, with 11 bases between the two germline ends. The CDR3 covers 14 residues. The germline V gene has CDR1 MNHNS and CDR2 SASEGT. CDR3 sequence: CASSGTLNSYEQYF. The DNA of the CDR3 is TGTGCCAGCAGTGGGACCCTTAATTCCTACGAGCAGTACTTC.

This clonotype was seen repeatedly, ten times or more. This chain's CDR3 is CSVDPSGESYEQYF. The CDR3, as DNA: TGCAGCGTTGATCCTAGCGGGGAATCCTACGAGCAGTACTTC. The genes are TRBV29-1 and TRBJ2-7, with 9 bases that match TRBD2. The CDR3 is 14 residues long. Losses at the gene ends were 3 bases for V and 1 base for J; bases not matched to a gene: 4. Germline CDR1 reads SQVTM; CDR2 reads ANQGSEA.

The chain joins TRBV19 to TRBJ1-1; D gene unclear. This CDR3 region has 14 residues. V was cut by 9 bases and J by 0 bases, with 14 bases left in between. Germline V gives CDR1 LNHDA, CDR2 SQIVND (reference sequence). CDR3 region: CASDNRNMNTEAFF. In DNA, the CDR3 is TGTGCCAGCGACAACAGAAACATGAACACTGAAGCTTTCTTT.

The J gene is TRBJ2-7, the V gene TRBV20-1; D uncertain. The germline CDR1 and CDR2 sequences are DFQATT and SNEGSKA (reference sequence). Between the trimmed V and J ends, which lost 3 bases and 4 bases, there was a span of 13 bases. This CDR3 is built from 13 residues. The CDR3, as DNA: TGCAGTGCTAGGGACGGCCAAAGATACGAGCAGTACTTC. Translated, it gives CSARDGQRYEQYF.

The chain has TRBV28 and TRBJ1-2; D gene ambiguous. The CDR3 is 15 residues long. Germline lookup yields CDR1 MDHEN and CDR2 SYDVKM. V gave up 6 bases and J gave up 1 base, with 15 bases separating them. The DNA of the CDR3 is TGTGCCAGCAGCTCCCCTGTGGAGAGTAACTATGGCTACACCTTC. Its translation is CASSSPVESNYGYTF.

The chain couples TRBV6-1 to TRBJ2-5; D unresolved. CDR1 and CDR2 from the germline V gene are MNHNS and SASEGT. The CDR3 is 13 residues long. With 7 bases removed from V and 2 bases from J, the gap between germline ends came to 11 bases. The CDR3 spells CASTMTRQETQYF. The DNA of the CDR3 is TGTGCCAGCACGATGACAAGACAAGAGACCCAGTACTTC.